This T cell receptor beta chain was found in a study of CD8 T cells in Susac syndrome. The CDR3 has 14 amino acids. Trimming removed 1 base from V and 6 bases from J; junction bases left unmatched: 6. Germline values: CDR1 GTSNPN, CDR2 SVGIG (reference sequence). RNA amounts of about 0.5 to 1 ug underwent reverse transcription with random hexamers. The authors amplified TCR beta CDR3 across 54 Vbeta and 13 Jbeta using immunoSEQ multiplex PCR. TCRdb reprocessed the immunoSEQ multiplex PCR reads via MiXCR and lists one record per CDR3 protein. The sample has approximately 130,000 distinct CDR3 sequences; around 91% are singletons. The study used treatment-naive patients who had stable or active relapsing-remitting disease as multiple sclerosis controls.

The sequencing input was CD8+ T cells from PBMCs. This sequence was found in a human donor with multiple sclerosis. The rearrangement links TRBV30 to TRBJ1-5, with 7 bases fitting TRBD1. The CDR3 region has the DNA TGTGCCTGGAGTGAGACAGGGTATAGTCAGCCCCAGCATTTT. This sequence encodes CAWSETGYSQPQHF.